The 19 T cell receptor beta chains in this list originate from one sample, sequenced in a study of cytomegalovirus exposure and HLA in healthy donors (TCRdb year 2017). The method was the immunoSEQ multiplex PCR assay. The multiplex PCR relied on a mix of 60 forward primers for TCR Vbeta segments and 13 reverse primers for TCR Jbeta segments. What TCRdb holds here is the immuneACCESS table cut down to in-frame rearrangements. Part of the clones is not present; checked against another copy, under half of the missing clones reflect an unresolved V gene, and the others are unexplained. A total of 100,000 to 150,000 clones appear in this sample, 78% of them only once. Jointly, the top ten make up around 9.9% of the sample. Material: PBMCs. The receptors originated from a man aged 25 to 45 in good health and CMV-seropositive.

This sequence joins TRBV29-1 and TRBJ2-5; TRBD1 is a possible D gene (7 bases). The CDR3 is 15 residues long. The V end was cut by 2 bases, the J end by 2 bases, with 15 bases between. From germline, CDR1 is SQVTM and CDR2 ANQGSEA. The CDR3 DNA follows: TGCAGCGTTGAACTACAGGGGAGGCCTCAAGAGACCCAGTACTTC. It is translated as CSVELQGRPQETQYF. The full variable domain, completed using reference TRBV29-1 and TRBJ2-5, is SAVISQKPSRDICQRGTSLTIQCQVDSQVTMMFWYRQQPGQSLTLIATANQGSEATYESGFVIDKFPISRPNLTFSTLTVSNMSPEDSSIYLCSVELQGRPQETQYFGPGTRLLVL.

This chain links TRBV2 with TRBJ2-7; D gene uncertain. This CDR3 has 12 amino acids. V gave up 5 bases and J gave up 7 bases, with 12 bases separating them. Germline CDR1 reads SNHLY; CDR2 reads FYNNEI. CDR3 sequence: CASSTLPWEQYF. CDR3 bases: TGTGCCAGCAGTACTTTACCGTGGGAGCAGTACTTC.

The chain employs TRBV29-1 and TRBJ1-1, with 11 bases matching TRBD1. The junction had 3 bases not matched to a gene; V was cut back by 6 bases and J by 3 bases. Germline CDR1 and CDR2: SQVTM and ANQGSEA. This CDR3 has 13 amino acids. For the CDR3, the DNA is TGCAGCGTGAGGGGACAGGGGGACACTGAAGCTTTCTTT. The encoded protein is CSVRGQGDTEAFF.

The V gene is TRBV29-1, the J gene TRBJ1-2; TRBD1 matches at 8 bases. CDR1 and CDR2 (germline): SQVTM, ANQGSEA. The V and J ends lost 7 bases and 4 bases, in that order; junction bases with no gene match: 5. The CDR3 loop spans 12 amino acids. For the CDR3, the DNA is TGCAGCGCGGGGACAGGACTCTATGGCTACACCTTC. It encodes CSAGTGLYGYTF.

This chain joins TRBV19 and TRBJ2-1; a possible D gene is TRBD2 (6 bases). The CDR3 totals 16 residues. Germline V gives CDR1 LNHDA, CDR2 SQIVND (reference sequence). V was shortened by 7 bases and J by 0 bases, with 16 bases between the two germline ends. The CDR3 here is CASNVRGSSSYNEQFF. In nucleotides, the CDR3 is TGTGCCAGTAATGTCCGGGGGTCGAGCTCCTACAATGAGCAGTTCTTC.

The rearrangement joins TRBV5-5 to TRBJ2-2, with D possibly being TRBD2 (5 bases). Trimming took off 2 bases at V and 6 bases at J, with 8 bases between the two ends. From germline, CDR1 is SGHKS and CDR2 YYEKEE (reference sequence). This CDR3 is 13 amino acids long. The CDR3 DNA follows: TGTGCCAGCAGCTTCACTAGTCCCGGGGAGCTGTTTTTT. Its translation: CASSFTSPGELFF.

The chain uses TRBV7-2 and TRBJ2-7; D may be TRBD2 (6 bases). The CDR3 is 15 amino acids. V was shortened by 4 bases and J by 3 bases, with 16 bases between the two germline ends. Per germline, CDR1 SGHTA and CDR2 FQGNSA. The CDR3 spells CASSSRAGSGYEQYF. CDR3 DNA: TGTGCCAGCAGCTCGAGGGCGGGGAGTGGCTACGAGCAGTACTTC.

CDR3 DNA sequence: TGTGCCAGCAGCTCACCGGGACAAGGGGAGCCCCAGCATTTT. Translation gives CASSSPGQGEPQHF. The chain recombines TRBV7-9 with TRBJ1-5, with a tentative D call TRBD1 (6 bases). V was trimmed by 4 bases and J by 8 bases, leaving 15 bases between them. Germline CDR1 is SEHNR and CDR2 is FQNEAQ (reference sequence). This CDR3 spans 14 amino acids.

The chain employs TRBV6-5 and TRBJ2-1, with 7 bases matching TRBD2. The V segment lost 5 bases and the J segment 7 bases; nucleotides outside the gene matches: 2. The germline gives CDR1 MNHEY, CDR2 SVGAGI. This CDR3 spans 12 amino acids. The CDR3 here is CASSRTRNEQFF. DNA of the CDR3: TGTGCCAGCAGTCGGACTAGGAATGAGCAGTTCTTC.

The DNA of the CDR3 is TGTGCCAGTAAGTCCCGGGGGACGACTAGCACAGATACGCAGTATTTT. Residues: CASKSRGTTSTDTQYF. The chain uses TRBV2 and TRBJ2-3; D is perhaps TRBD2 (6 bases). This CDR3 comprises 16 residues. Germline CDR1 SNHLY, CDR2 FYNNEI. With 9 bases removed from V and 0 bases from J, the gap between germline ends came to 19 bases.

The V call is TRBV5-1, the J call TRBJ2-7; tentative D call: TRBD2 (6 bases). V dropped 4 bases and J dropped 3 bases, with 17 bases sitting between them. The CDR3 is made up of 15 amino acids. Germline CDR1 reads SGHRS; CDR2 reads YFSETQ. The CDR3 coding sequence is TGCGCCAGCAGCCCGGACTCGGACGGGGGCTACGAGCAGTACTTC. Its protein product is CASSPDSDGGYEQYF.

The chain joins TRBV7-8 to TRBJ2-2; possible D gene TRBD2, 5 bases. V was clipped by 2 bases and J by 5 bases, with 6 bases between them. The CDR3 is made up of 13 amino acids. The germline gives CDR1 SGHVS, CDR2 FQNEAQ. CDR3 sequence (DNA): TGTGCCAGCAGCTTATCGGGGACCGGGGAGCTGTTTTTT. This encodes CASSLSGTGELFF.

The chain employs TRBV27 and TRBJ2-1; 11 bases agree with TRBD1. Germline V gene sequence: CDR1 MNHEY, CDR2 SMNVEV (reference sequence). V dropped 2 bases and J dropped 6; count of bases not matched to a gene: 3. The CDR3 totals 15 residues. The CDR3 protein is CASSLAGTGGNEQFF. The CDR3, as DNA: TGTGCCAGCAGTTTAGCCGGGACAGGGGGCAATGAGCAGTTCTTC.

The rearrangement links TRBV4-2 to TRBJ2-7; 13 bases map to TRBD2. The CDR3 totals 15 residues. Looked up from germline, CDR1 is LGHNA and CDR2 is YNFKEQ. The ends lost 0 bases at V and 5 bases at J; junction bases unmatched: 1. The CDR3 loop is CASSQETSGRDEQYF. CDR3 bases: TGTGCCAGCAGCCAAGAAACTAGCGGGAGGGACGAGCAGTACTTC.

V gene TRBV12-2 combines with J gene TRBJ2-3; the table's D call, TRBD2, was not checked against the DNA. TRBV12-2 is listed as a pseudogene. The CDR3 runs to 16 residues. CDR3 bases: TGTGCAAGTCGCCCTAGGCGGATGACGGGCACAGATACGCAGTATTTT. Protein product: CASRPRRMTGTDTQYF.

The chain links TRBV6-6 to TRBJ2-5; the D is unclear. This CDR3 comprises 13 residues. V was shortened by 0 bases and J by 1 base, with 3 bases between the two germline ends. The germline gives CDR1 MNHNY, CDR2 SVGAGI (reference sequence). The CDR3 sequence: CASSYSRQETQYF. The CDR3 DNA is TGTGCCAGCAGTTACTCCCGCCAAGAGACCCAGTACTTC.

The genes are TRBV10-3 and TRBJ1-5; D might be TRBD1 (5 bases). This CDR3 comprises 14 residues. With 2 bases removed from V and 5 bases from J, the gap between germline ends came to 10 bases. The germline V gene encodes CDR1 ENHRY and CDR2 SYGVKD. Written as DNA, the CDR3 is TGTGCCATCAGTGAGGCGCAAGGGGATCAGCCCCAGCATTTT. Translated: CAISEAQGDQPQHF.

The chain recombines TRBV7-3 with TRBJ2-6; D might be TRBD2 (5 bases). CDR1 and CDR2 (germline): SGHTA, FQGTGA. CDR3 size: 16 residues. The germline V and J ends were trimmed by 1 base and 0 bases, with 7 bases remaining between them. CDR3 residues: CASSLRGPSGANVLTF. The CDR3 DNA is TGTGCCAGCAGCTTAAGAGGGCCCTCTGGGGCCAACGTCCTGACTTTC.

The chain uses TRBV30 and TRBJ2-7; no reliable D call. The germline V gene encodes CDR1 GTSNPN and CDR2 SVGIG (reference sequence). The CDR3 is 12 residues long. With 4 bases removed from V and 3 bases from J, the gap between germline ends came to 10 bases. Here the CDR3 DNA reads TGTGCCTGGACAGTCGAAGACTACGAGCAGTACTTC. Encoded protein: CAWTVEDYEQYF.